The clone carrying this T cell receptor beta chain was detected a few times. What it binds is not known. V lost 4 bases and J lost 7; bases outside the gene matches: 7. The CDR3 length is 15 residues. Looked up from germline, CDR1 is SGHRS and CDR2 is YFSETQ. The sample comes from a study of CD8+ T cells in alopecia areata. Study results and caveats: Patients displayed less clarity in TCR sharing than mice, a finding possibly related to HLA.

Sequencing relied on a cDNA template that was reverse transcribed from extracted RNA. Assay used: immunoSEQ multiplex PCR; TCRdb lists only in-frame clones, some missing. The table includes roughly 97,000 clones, around 38% detected once. Peripheral blood and lesional scalp punch biopsies came from alopecia areata patients. Material for sequencing was CD4+ T cells sorted from blood. The V and J genes are TRBV5-1 and TRBJ2-1, with 11 bases that match TRBD2. This receptor was obtained from a human donor with alopecia areata. For the CDR3, the DNA is TGCGCCAGCAGCGTAACTAGCGGGAGTAGGAATGAGCAGTTCTTC. This translates into CASSVTSGSRNEQFF.